A single sample is the source of the 32 T cell receptor beta chains below, sequenced in a study of T cells in Graves' hyperthyroidism and ophthalmopathy. It was RNA transcripts that yielded the amplified TCR beta CDR3 regions. During a first-round RT-PCR of the TCR CDR3, the HTBI primer set was used. One entry per CDR3 protein results from TCRdb running MiXCR on the multiplex PCR reads. This table holds hundreds of thousands of distinct CDR3 sequences, roughly a sixth found once. The specimen was blood. The receptors originated from a woman aged 45-59 years with Graves' hyperthyroidism that later progressed to Graves' ophthalmopathy.

This clonotype was seen a handful of times. The chain uses TRBV5-1 and TRBJ2-5; TRBD2 aligns across 8 bases. This CDR3 is built from 17 residues. Germline values: CDR1 SGHRS, CDR2 YFSETQ. V shed 0 bases, J shed 5 bases, and the junction held 12 bases outside the gene matches. The CDR3 DNA reads as TGCGCCAGCAGCTTGGAGATTGCGGCGGGGGGCCAGGAGACCCAGTACTTC. This encodes CASSLEIAAGGQETQYF.

The sample holds a few counts of this clonotype. The chain couples TRBV15 to TRBJ2-7; tentatively, D is TRBD2 (6 bases). The CDR3 extends over 15 amino acids. Trimming left V 0 bases short and J 7 bases short, with 16 bases between. The germline V gene encodes CDR1 LNHNV and CDR2 YYDKDF (reference sequence). The CDR3 is CATSRDLAEGKEQYF. The CDR3 nucleotides read TGTGCCACCAGCAGAGATCTCGCGGAGGGTAAGGAGCAGTACTTC.

The chain couples TRBV7-9 to TRBJ2-3; TRBD2 matches at 13 bases. Germline V gene data show CDR1 as SEHNR and CDR2 as FQNEAQ (reference sequence). V lost 5 bases to trimming and J lost 1 base; unmatched junction nucleotides: 12. The CDR3 contains 19 residues. CDR3 nucleotides: TGTGCCAGCAGCCACCTAGGACTAGCGGGGGCTTCTCGCACAGATACGCAGTATTTT. Translation gives CASSHLGLAGASRTDTQYF.

This chain joins TRBV20-1 and TRBJ2-7; 8 positions match TRBD1. Germline V gives CDR1 DFQATT, CDR2 SNEGSKA (reference sequence). V was pared by 7 bases and J by 9 bases, with 11 bases of the junction left unmatched. This CDR3 contains 12 residues. The CDR3 loop reads CSVLDRVGGQYF. CDR3 bases: TGCAGTGTCTTGGACAGGGTAGGAGGGCAGTACTTC.

The J gene is TRBJ1-1, the V gene TRBV27; D is undetermined. The CDR3 runs 15 residues. Per germline, CDR1 MNHEY and CDR2 SMNVEV (reference sequence). Trimming stripped 8 bases from V and 5 bases from J, with 21 bases between. CDR3 residues: CASGSPAEGKTEAFF. The CDR3 bases are TGTGCCAGCGGTTCCCCCGCAGAAGGGAAGACTGAAGCTTTCTTT.

The chain employs TRBV28 and TRBJ2-2; TRBD2 agrees at 10 bases. The germline V gene has CDR1 MDHEN and CDR2 SYDVKM. V was pared by 6 bases and J by 4 bases, with 5 bases of the junction left unmatched. This CDR3 contains 15 residues. The CDR3 spells CASRGTSEPTGELFF. The CDR3 nucleotides read TGTGCCAGCAGGGGGACTAGCGAGCCCACCGGGGAGCTGTTTTTT.

This clonotype has only a few counts. The genes are TRBV27 and TRBJ1-5, with 7 bases identical to TRBD1. J was trimmed by 4 bases and V by 6 bases; bases with no gene match: 6. The CDR3 runs to 14 residues. Germline V gene sequence: CDR1 MNHEY, CDR2 SMNVEV (reference sequence). The CDR3 region is CASRHGQDNQPQHF. Here the CDR3 DNA reads TGTGCCAGCAGACATGGACAGGATAATCAGCCCCAGCATTTT.

The chain couples TRBV2 to TRBJ2-4; the D gene is possibly TRBD2 (5 bases). V was cut by 5 bases and J by 7 bases, with 9 bases left in between. The CDR3 has 12 amino acids. Per germline, CDR1 SNHLY and CDR2 FYNNEI. CDR3 nucleotide sequence: TGTGCCAGCAGTCGGTCGGGGAACATTCAGTACTTC. Translation gives CASSRSGNIQYF.

The chain has TRBV7-3 and TRBJ2-7; tentatively, D is TRBD1 or TRBD2 (5 bases each). Germline V gene lookup returns CDR1 SGHTA and CDR2 FQGTGA. The CDR3 length is 14 residues. Trimming cost V 5 bases and J 0 bases, with 11 bases left between them. CDR3 coding DNA: TGTGCCAGCAGCCGAGGGGCGGGCTCCTACGAGCAGTACTTC. Translating gives CASSRGAGSYEQYF.

A few counts support this clonotype. This chain uses TRBV12-3 or TRBV12-4 with TRBJ2-3; D unresolved. The CDR3 length is 15 residues. V lost 2 bases to trimming and J lost 0 bases, with 9 bases between them. The CDR3 here is CASSLLGPSTDTQYF. CDR3 DNA: TGTGCCAGCAGTTTATTAGGGCCTAGCACAGATACGCAGTATTTT.

A few counts support this clonotype. A single base separates this from a much larger clone, so it may be a read error. The chain carries TRBV11-2 and TRBJ2-3, with D hard to call. The germline V and J ends were trimmed by 1 base and 0 bases, with 11 bases remaining between them. The CDR3 runs to 16 residues. Germline CDR1 and CDR2: SGHAT and FQNNGV. The chain's CDR3 is CASSLGLVASTDTQYF. The CDR3 DNA sequence: TGTGCCAGCAGCTTAGGTCTAGTGGCAAGCACAGATACGCAGTATTTT.

This clonotype was recorded at least ten times. The rearrangement joins TRBV3-1 to TRBJ2-1, with D perhaps matching TRBD1 (5 bases). Trimming shortened V by 1 base and J by 5 bases, and 6 bases separated the two germline ends. The germline gives CDR1 LGHDT, CDR2 YNNKEL (reference sequence). The CDR3 extends over 13 amino acids. The CDR3 bases are TGTGCCAGCAGCCAAGCGACAGACAATGAGCAGTTCTTC. This translates into CASSQATDNEQFF.

This clonotype was picked up many times. This chain links TRBV5-1 with TRBJ2-3; D possibly corresponds to TRBD1 (6 bases). This CDR3 comprises 17 residues. Germline V CDR1 and CDR2: SGHRS, YFSETQ. Trimming took off 0 bases at V and 2 bases at J, with 16 bases between the two ends. This CDR3 reads CASSLDPVGGTTDTQYF. The CDR3 DNA follows: TGCGCCAGCAGCTTGGATCCTGTAGGGGGAACCACAGATACGCAGTATTTT.

The V and J genes are TRBV14 and TRBJ2-1, with 13 nucleotides matching TRBD2. Germline V gene data show CDR1 as SGHDN and CDR2 as FVKESK. The V and J ends lost 3 bases and 0 bases, in that order; junction bases with no gene match: 5. The CDR3 is 18 amino acids. The CDR3 sequence is CASSQGLAGPLSYNEQFF. The CDR3 nucleotides read TGTGCCAGCAGCCAGGGACTAGCGGGGCCCCTCTCCTACAATGAGCAGTTCTTC.

This clonotype was observed at least ten times. The chain employs TRBV2 and TRBJ2-2, with 11 bases matching TRBD2. This CDR3 spans 19 amino acids. CDR1 and CDR2 (germline): SNHLY, FYNNEI. Trimming took 10 bases from V and 1 from J; bases not matched to a gene: 17. This CDR3 reads CANQRTIAGGPRNTGELFF. CDR3 in DNA: TGTGCCAACCAACGTACGATAGCGGGGGGGCCAAGGAACACCGGGGAGCTGTTTTTT. Full variable domain (outside the CDR3, taken from reference TRBV2 and TRBJ2-2): EPEVTQTPSHQVTQMGQEVILRCVPISNHLYFYWYRQILGQKVEFLVSFYNNEISEKSEIFDDQFSVERPDGSNFTLKIRSTKLEDSAMYFCANQRTIAGGPRNTGELFFGEGSRLTVL.

Only a few counts were recorded for this clonotype. The rearrangement joins TRBV10-3 to TRBJ2-3; D may match TRBD1 or TRBD2 (5 bases each). V was clipped by 0 bases and J by 6 bases, with 10 bases between them. Germline V gives CDR1 ENHRY, CDR2 SYGVKD. The CDR3 runs 14 residues. CDR3 region: CAISESRGLDTQYF. CDR3 coding DNA: TGTGCCATCAGTGAGTCGAGGGGATTGGATACGCAGTATTTT.

The chain employs TRBV6-2 or TRBV6-3 and TRBJ1-4, with TRBD1 identical over 7 bases. V shed 4 bases and J 8 bases; nucleotides not matched to a gene: 10. This CDR3 comprises 15 residues. Germline CDR1 reads MNHEY; CDR2 reads SVGEGT. The CDR3 is CASSSGQASLEKLFF. Here the CDR3 DNA reads TGTGCCAGCAGTTCAGGACAGGCCAGTCTCGAAAAACTGTTTTTT.

Only a few counts were recorded for this clonotype. The V call is TRBV5-6, the J call TRBJ1-1; D uncertain. CDR3 length equals 14 residues. Germline V gene lookup returns CDR1 SGHDT and CDR2 YYEEEE. The germline V and J ends were trimmed by 7 bases and 5 bases, with 18 bases remaining between them. CDR3 nucleotide sequence: TGTGCCAGCTCACCGTACGGGATCTTGACTGAAGCTTTCTTT. It is translated as CASSPYGILTEAFF.

This chain connects TRBV2 to TRBJ2-5; D is perhaps TRBD1 (6 bases). This CDR3 contains 15 residues. Trimming removed 5 bases from V and 4 bases from J, with 17 bases in between. Germline values: CDR1 SNHLY, CDR2 FYNNEI. The CDR3 reads CASSTDRRVPETQYF. The CDR3 coding sequence is TGTGCCAGCAGTACAGACAGGCGCGTCCCAGAGACCCAGTACTTC. Full variable domain (outside the CDR3, taken from reference TRBV2 and TRBJ2-5): EPEVTQTPSHQVTQMGQEVILRCVPISNHLYFYWYRQILGQKVEFLVSFYNNEISEKSEIFDDQFSVERPDGSNFTLKIRSTKLEDSAMYFCASSTDRRVPETQYFGPGTRLLVL.

This clonotype was seen repeatedly, ten times or more. This chain connects TRBV18 to TRBJ1-6, with D possibly TRBD1 on 6 matching bases. The CDR3 is 16 amino acids. Trimming pared 2 bases from V and 5 bases from J, leaving 13 bases between. Germline lookup yields CDR1 KGHSH and CDR2 LQKENI. CDR3 protein: CASSPAGDADNSPLHF. CDR3 nucleotide sequence: TGTGCCAGCTCACCAGCAGGGGATGCCGATAATTCACCCCTCCACTTT.

This clonotype occurred a few times. The CDR3 loop reads CASSPPGVMAGEQFF. The DNA for the CDR3 is TGTGCCAGCTCACCACCGGGGGTAATGGCGGGTGAGCAGTTCTTC. The chain links TRBV18 to TRBJ2-1; D may be TRBD1 or TRBD2 (5 bases each). The CDR3 covers 15 residues. With 0 bases removed from V and 9 bases from J, the gap between germline ends came to 15 bases. Germline values: CDR1 KGHSH, CDR2 LQKENI.

This clonotype was observed a single time. This chain connects TRBV7-9 to TRBJ2-1; 9 nucleotides match TRBD2. The CDR3 is 16 residues long. V was clipped by 3 bases and J by 5 bases; unmatched bases: 8. Germline CDR1 reads SEHNR; CDR2 reads FQNEAQ (reference sequence). The CDR3 here is CASSLGSSGVNNEQFF. DNA for the CDR3: TGTGCCAGCAGCTTGGGGTCTAGCGGGGTAAACAATGAGCAGTTCTTC.

This clonotype was seen a single time. This chain connects TRBV11-1 to TRBJ1-5, with D perhaps TRBD1 (5 bases). The CDR3 has 14 amino acids. Germline V gene lookup returns CDR1 SGHAT and CDR2 FQDESV (reference sequence). Trimming removed 5 bases from V and 4 bases from J, with 12 bases in between. CDR3: CASSLGLPNQPQHF. CDR3 DNA sequence: TGTGCCAGCAGCCTGGGACTCCCTAATCAGCCCCAGCATTTT. Variable domain in full (rest from reference TRBV11-1 and TRBJ1-5): EAEVAQSPRYKITEKSQAVAFWCDPISGHATLYWYRQILGQGPELLVQFQDESVVDDSQLPKDRFSAERLKGVDSTLKIQPAELGDSAMYLCASSLGLPNQPQHFGDGTRLSIL.

This clonotype was picked up a small number of times. The V and J genes are TRBV5-1 and TRBJ2-5, with a possible D match to TRBD2 (5 bases). V was trimmed by 4 bases and J by 2 bases, leaving 12 bases between them. The CDR3 is made up of 14 amino acids. The germline CDR1 and CDR2 sequences are SGHRS and YFSETQ. The CDR3 spells CASSVLLEQETQYF. The CDR3, as DNA: TGCGCCAGCAGCGTTCTACTAGAACAAGAGACCCAGTACTTC.

The chain links TRBV6-1 to TRBJ1-4; tentatively, D is TRBD1 (5 bases). CDR3 length: 15 residues. The V gene lost 8 bases and the J gene lost 8 bases, with 21 bases spanning the gap. Germline V lookup: CDR1 MNHNS, CDR2 SASEGT. The DNA for the CDR3 is TGTGCCAGCGAGGATCCGGGCAGGGAGAAGGAAAAACTGTTTTTT. It yields the protein CASEDPGREKEKLFF.

The chain links TRBV27 to TRBJ2-3; the match to TRBD1 covers 7 bases. This CDR3 region has 15 residues. CDR1 is MNHEY and CDR2 is SMNVEV in the germline V gene (reference sequence). V was clipped by 3 bases and J by 1 base; unmatched bases: 4. This chain's CDR3 is CASSFDREGTDTQYF. The CDR3 region has the DNA TGTGCCAGCAGTTTCGACAGGGAAGGCACAGATACGCAGTATTTT.

This clonotype has at least ten counts. This chain connects TRBV29-1 to TRBJ1-2, with 8 bases fitting TRBD1. There are 15 residues in the CDR3. V lost 7 bases, J lost 0 bases, and 10 bases stayed unmatched. CDR1 and CDR2 (germline): SQVTM, ANQGSEA. The CDR3 bases are TGCAGCGCAAGACAGGGGCCAGAAGCTAACTATGGCTACACCTTC. This sequence encodes CSARQGPEANYGYTF.

This clonotype was detected many times. The chain couples TRBV7-6 to TRBJ2-7; D is unresolved. With 5 bases removed from V and 0 bases from J, the gap between germline ends came to 11 bases. The V gene's germline CDR1 is SGHVS and CDR2 FNYEAQ. The CDR3 totals 14 residues. The chain's CDR3 is CASSATESSYEQYF. CDR3 sequence (DNA): TGTGCCAGCAGCGCCACCGAGAGCTCCTACGAGCAGTACTTC.

This clonotype has a count of ten or more. The chain employs TRBV12-3 or TRBV12-4 and TRBJ1-2; unclear D gene. Trimming stripped 6 bases from V and 10 bases from J, with 21 bases between. The CDR3 totals 14 residues. The CDR3 protein is CASSPPGPSLDYTF. As DNA, the CDR3 is TGTGCCAGCAGCCCACCCGGTCCCAGTCTAGACTACACCTTC.

The chain combines TRBV20-1 with TRBJ2-1; TRBD1 aligns across 7 bases. J lost 7 bases, V lost 0 bases, and 12 bases had no gene match. Germline CDR1 reads DFQATT; CDR2 reads SNEGSKA (reference sequence). This CDR3 contains 16 residues. The CDR3 nucleotides read TGCAGTGCTAGAGATCTGCAGACAGGGTTAGAAAATGAGCAGTTCTTC. Translated, it gives CSARDLQTGLENEQFF.

This clonotype was observed many times. The J gene is TRBJ2-1, the V gene TRBV5-1, with 11 positions matching TRBD2. V shed 5 bases and J 4 bases; nucleotides not matched to a gene: 8. The V gene's germline CDR1 is SGHRS and CDR2 YFSETQ. CDR3 length equals 16 residues. The DNA of the CDR3 is TGCGCCAGCAGAAAGTATAGCGGGGGGGAATACAATGAGCAGTTCTTC. Translated, it gives CASRKYSGGEYNEQFF.

The chain uses TRBV20-1 and TRBJ2-7; D remains ambiguous. Germline V gene lookup returns CDR1 DFQATT and CDR2 SNEGSKA (reference sequence). The ends were cut back, 3 bases at V and 3 bases at J, with 6 bases in the middle. The CDR3 sequence is 11 residues long. The chain's CDR3 is CSARSNYEQYF. In DNA, the CDR3 is TGCAGTGCTAGGTCCAACTACGAGCAGTACTTC.